This entry features one T cell receptor (beta chain) sequence. Its matching antigen is unknown. This sample is part of a study of T cell responses to AZD1222 COVID-19 vaccine. Overall study findings and caveats: The study reported that nearly half of spike-specific TCRs target unmutated variant regions.

Only in-frame clones appear in the TCRdb table, and some are missing; sequencing was by immunoSEQ multiplex PCR. The sample has about 140,000 clones; 90% to 95% are singletons. The source was peripheral blood, collected 28 days after the second AZD1222 dose. This sequence originates from an adult who received the AZD1222 COVID-19 vaccine.

The CDR3 DNA reads TGCGCCAGCAGCTTGAGGGACATAGCGAACACCGGGGAGCTGTTTTTT. Protein product: CASSLRDIANTGELFF. This chain uses TRBV5-1 with TRBJ2-2; weak D call: TRBD1 (6 bases). The CDR3 runs to 16 residues. CDR1 and CDR2 (germline): SGHRS, YFSETQ. V was clipped by 1 base and J by 0 bases, with 10 bases between them. Supplemented by reference TRBV5-1 and TRBJ2-2, the full variable domain reads KAGVTQTPRYLIKTRGQQVTLSCSPISGHRSVSWYQQTPGQGLQFLFEYFSETQRNKGNFPGRFSGRQFSNSRSEMNVSTLELGDSALYLCASSLRDIANTGELFFGEGSRLTVL.